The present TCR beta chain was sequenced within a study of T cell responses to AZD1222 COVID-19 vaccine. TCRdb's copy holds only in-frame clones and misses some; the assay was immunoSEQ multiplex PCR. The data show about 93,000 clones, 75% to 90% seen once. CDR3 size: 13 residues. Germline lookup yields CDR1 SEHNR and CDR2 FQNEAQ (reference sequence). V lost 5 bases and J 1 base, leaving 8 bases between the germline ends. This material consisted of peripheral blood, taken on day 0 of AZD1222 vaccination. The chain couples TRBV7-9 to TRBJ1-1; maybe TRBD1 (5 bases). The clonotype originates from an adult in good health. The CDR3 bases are TGTGCCAGCAGCCCTCAGGGGAACACTGAAGCTTTCTTT. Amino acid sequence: CASSPQGNTEAFF.